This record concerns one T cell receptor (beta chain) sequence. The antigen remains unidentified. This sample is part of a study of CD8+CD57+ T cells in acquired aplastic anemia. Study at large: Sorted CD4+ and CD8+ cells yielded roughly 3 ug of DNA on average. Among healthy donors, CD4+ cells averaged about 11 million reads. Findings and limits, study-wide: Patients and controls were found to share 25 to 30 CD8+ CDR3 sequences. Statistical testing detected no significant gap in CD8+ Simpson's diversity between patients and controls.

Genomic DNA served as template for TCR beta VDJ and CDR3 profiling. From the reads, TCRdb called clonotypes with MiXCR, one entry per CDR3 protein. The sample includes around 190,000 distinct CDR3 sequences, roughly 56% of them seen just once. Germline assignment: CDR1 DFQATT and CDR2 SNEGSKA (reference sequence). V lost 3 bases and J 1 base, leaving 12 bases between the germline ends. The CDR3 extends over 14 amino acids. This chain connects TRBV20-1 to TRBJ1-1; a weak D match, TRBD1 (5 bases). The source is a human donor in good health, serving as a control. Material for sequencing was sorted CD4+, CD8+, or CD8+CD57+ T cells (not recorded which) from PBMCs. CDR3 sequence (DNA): TGCAGTGCTAGGGGGACGGAAACGAACACTGAAGCTTTCTTT. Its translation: CSARGTETNTEAFF.